This is a list of T cell receptor beta chains from one sample in a study of technical replicates of blood from a handful of donors. Profiling relied on immunoSEQ multiplex PCR, and the TCRdb table lists in-frame clones only, not all of them. The data contain some 70,000 clones, about 95% of them singletons. Sequenced sample: T cells isolated from PBMCs. The receptors were gathered from a human donor in good health. Both conserved end residues are part of each CDR3. A D gene is named only where the DNA matches it firmly. Only part of the rows carry a size: once, few, many, or a class if the clone is expanded.

J gene: TRBJ2-1; clone size: NA; V gene: TRBV5-6; D gene: TRBD2; CDR3 DNA: TGTGCCAGCAGCTGGGGACTAGCGGGAGAATGGGAGCAGTTCTTC; CDR3 protein: CASSWGLAGEWEQFF
J gene: TRBJ1-4; clone size: NA; V gene: TRBV20-1; D gene: NA; CDR3 DNA: TGCAGTGCTAGAGCGTATGAAAAACTGTTTTTT; CDR3 protein: CSARAYEKLFF
J gene: TRBJ2-1; clone size: NA; V gene: TRBV7-3; D gene: NA; CDR3 DNA: TGTGCCAGCAGCCCCCAGGGGGGCTCCTACAATGAGCAGTTCTTC; CDR3 protein: CASSPQGGSYNEQFF
J gene: TRBJ2-7; clone size: NA; V gene: TRBV29-1; D gene: TRBD2; CDR3 DNA: TGCAGCGTAGCGGGAGGACAGGTCTACGAGCAGTACTTC; CDR3 protein: CSVAGGQVYEQYF
J gene: TRBJ1-4; clone size: NA; V gene: TRBV30; D gene: TRBD1; CDR3 DNA: TGTGCCTGGAGTGTACGTTCAAGGGACAGGGTCGTGGGGAGTGAAAAACTGTTTTTT; CDR3 protein: CAWSVRSRDRVVGSEKLFF
J gene: TRBJ2-7; clone size: NA; V gene: TRBV18; D gene: NA; CDR3 DNA: TGTGCCAGCTCCCCCGCGGGCTACGAGCAGTACTTC; CDR3 protein: CASSPAGYEQYF
J gene: TRBJ1-4; clone size: NA; V gene: TRBV11-2; D gene: NA; CDR3 DNA: TGTGCCAGCAGTCGAATGTGGGGGGATGAAAAACTGTTTTTT; CDR3 protein: CASSRMWGDEKLFF
J gene: TRBJ1-1; clone size: NA; V gene: TRBV13; D gene: NA; CDR3 DNA: TGTGCCAGCAGTTCTTGGGGGCAGAACACTGAAGCTTTCTTT; CDR3 protein: CASSSWGQNTEAFF
J gene: TRBJ1-2; clone size: NA; V gene: TRBV9; D gene: TRBD1; CDR3 DNA: TGTGCCAGCAGCGTAGGACAGGGATACGGCTACACCTTC; CDR3 protein: CASSVGQGYGYTF
J gene: TRBJ1-1; clone size: NA; V gene: TRBV9; D gene: TRBD1; CDR3 DNA: TGTGCCAGCAGCGTAGAGGGGGACAGTGAAGCTTTCTTT; CDR3 protein: CASSVEGDSEAFF
J gene: TRBJ1-2; clone size: NA; V gene: TRBV11-2; D gene: NA; CDR3 DNA: TGTGCCAGCAGCTTACCGGAGATAGAGGCCTATGTGGGCTACACCTTC; CDR3 protein: CASSLPEIEAYVGYTF
J gene: TRBJ1-1; clone size: NA; V gene: TRBV7-9; D gene: NA; CDR3 DNA: TGTGCCGGCAGATCTGGGGAGGCGAACACTGAAGCTTTCTTT; CDR3 protein: CAGRSGEANTEAFF
J gene: TRBJ2-5; clone size: NA; V gene: TRBV27; D gene: TRBD2; CDR3 DNA: TGTGCCAGCAGCGGATTAGCGGGAGTACGTGAGACCCAGTACTTC; CDR3 protein: CASSGLAGVRETQYF
J gene: TRBJ2-7; clone size: once; V gene: TRBV27; D gene: TRBD1; CDR3 DNA: TGTGCCAGCAGTTTCTTAGGGGACAGGGTCACCTACGAGCAGTACTTC; CDR3 protein: CASSFLGDRVTYEQYF
J gene: TRBJ1-2; clone size: NA; V gene: TRBV10-3; D gene: TRBD1; CDR3 DNA: TGTGCCATCAGTGAGGAGGACAGGGCAGGAGCTAACTATGGCTACACCTTC; CDR3 protein: CAISEEDRAGANYGYTF
J gene: TRBJ2-7; clone size: once; V gene: TRBV2; D gene: NA; CDR3 DNA: TGTGCCAGCAGTGAAAGCTCGTACGAGCAGTACTTC; CDR3 protein: CASSESSYEQYF
J gene: TRBJ1-2; clone size: NA; V gene: TRBV11-3; D gene: TRBD1; CDR3 DNA: TGTGCCAGCAGCTTAGACGGGACAGGGGTCTCTGGCTACACCTTC; CDR3 protein: CASSLDGTGVSGYTF
J gene: TRBJ2-4; clone size: NA; V gene: TRBV7-9; D gene: NA; CDR3 DNA: TGTGCCAGCAGCTTACAAGCAGGGGCCAAAAACATTCAGTACTTC; CDR3 protein: CASSLQAGAKNIQYF
J gene: TRBJ2-7; clone size: NA; V gene: TRBV7-9; D gene: TRBD1; CDR3 DNA: TGTGCCAGCACCCCCGGACAGGTCCGCTCCTACGAGCAGTACTTC; CDR3 protein: CASTPGQVRSYEQYF
J gene: TRBJ2-7; clone size: once; V gene: TRBV7-9; D gene: NA; CDR3 DNA: TGTGCCAGCAGCCCAGATCAGGGGTTAGGTTCCTACGAGCAGTACTTC; CDR3 protein: CASSPDQGLGSYEQYF
J gene: TRBJ2-2; clone size: once; V gene: TRBV18; D gene: TRBD2; CDR3 DNA: TGTGCCAGCTCACCATGGACTAGCGGGAGCTTCACCGGGGAGCTGTTTTTT; CDR3 protein: CASSPWTSGSFTGELFF
J gene: TRBJ2-2; clone size: once; V gene: TRBV25-1; D gene: NA; CDR3 DNA: TGTGCCAGCCGCATGGGAGCGTCGAACACCGGGGAGCTGTTTTTT; CDR3 protein: CASRMGASNTGELFF
J gene: TRBJ2-7; clone size: NA; V gene: TRBV7-9; D gene: NA; CDR3 DNA: TGTGCCAGCAGCTTAGTGGCTAGCGAGTCTCTAGAGCAGTACTTC; CDR3 protein: CASSLVASESLEQYF
J gene: TRBJ2-5; clone size: NA; V gene: TRBV7-9; D gene: TRBD2; CDR3 DNA: TGTGCCAGCAGTTCCGGACTAGCGGGCCGGGAGACCCAGTACTTC; CDR3 protein: CASSSGLAGRETQYF
J gene: TRBJ2-7; clone size: NA; V gene: TRBV6-5; D gene: NA; CDR3 DNA: TGTGCCAGCAGAAGGGTAGCCTCAGGGTGGCTCGAGCAGTACTTC; CDR3 protein: CASRRVASGWLEQYF
J gene: TRBJ1-1; clone size: once; V gene: TRBV5-1; D gene: NA; CDR3 DNA: TGCGCCAGCAGGGGGGGGAACACTGAAGCTTTCTTT; CDR3 protein: CASRGGNTEAFF
J gene: TRBJ2-7; clone size: NA; V gene: TRBV7-2; D gene: NA; CDR3 DNA: TGTGCCAGCAGCTCCCGACTAGGGGAGGCCTACGAGCAGTACTTC; CDR3 protein: CASSSRLGEAYEQYF
J gene: TRBJ1-2; clone size: NA; V gene: TRBV28; D gene: TRBD1; CDR3 DNA: TGTGCCAGCACCGCATTACAGGGGTATGGCTACACCTTC; CDR3 protein: CASTALQGYGYTF
J gene: TRBJ2-7; clone size: NA; V gene: TRBV19; D gene: NA; CDR3 DNA: TGTGCCAGTAGCCCCCGGGCGGACAACTACGAGCAGTACTTC; CDR3 protein: CASSPRADNYEQYF
J gene: TRBJ2-6; clone size: NA; V gene: TRBV5-1; D gene: NA; CDR3 DNA: TGCGCCAGCAGCCCAGGGGCGCTGGGGGCCAACGTCCTGACTTTC; CDR3 protein: CASSPGALGANVLTF
J gene: TRBJ2-7; clone size: NA; V gene: TRBV29-1; D gene: TRBD2; CDR3 DNA: TGCAGCGTCCCCGGGACTAGCGGCTACGAGCAGTACTTC; CDR3 protein: CSVPGTSGYEQYF
J gene: TRBJ2-3; clone size: NA; V gene: TRBV14; D gene: NA; CDR3 DNA: TGTGCCAGCAGCCAAATCCGAGTTACAGATACGCAGTATTTT; CDR3 protein: CASSQIRVTDTQYF
J gene: TRBJ2-3; clone size: NA; V gene: TRBV4-1; D gene: TRBD2; CDR3 DNA: TGCGCCAGCAGGAAAAAGCAGGCGGGGGGGACAGATACGCAGTATTTT; CDR3 protein: CASRKKQAGGTDTQYF
J gene: TRBJ2-7; clone size: NA; V gene: TRBV14; D gene: TRBD2; CDR3 DNA: TGTGCCAGCAGCCACCGCCACCTTACGACTAGCGGGAGAGCCTACTACGAGCAGTACTTC; CDR3 protein: CASSHRHLTTSGRAYYEQYF
J gene: TRBJ1-1; clone size: NA; V gene: TRBV5-1; D gene: NA; CDR3 DNA: TGCGCCAGCAGCTTAGTAGACATCAACACTGAAGCTTTCTTT; CDR3 protein: CASSLVDINTEAFF
J gene: TRBJ2-7; clone size: once; V gene: TRBV25-1; D gene: TRBD2; CDR3 DNA: TGTGCCAGCGGGAGGGCAGCTAGCTCCTACGAGCAGTACTTC; CDR3 protein: CASGRAASSYEQYF
J gene: TRBJ2-5; clone size: NA; V gene: TRBV7-9; D gene: NA; CDR3 DNA: TGTGCCAGCAGCGTGACAGGGGCGGGGGCCCAAGAGACCCAGTACTTC; CDR3 protein: CASSVTGAGAQETQYF
J gene: TRBJ1-4; clone size: NA; V gene: TRBV5-8; D gene: NA; CDR3 DNA: TGTGCCAGCAGCTTAGGAGTCAAAACGGGGGAAAAACTGTTTTTT; CDR3 protein: CASSLGVKTGEKLFF
J gene: TRBJ1-2; clone size: once; V gene: TRBV4-1; D gene: TRBD1; CDR3 DNA: TGCGCCAGCAGCCCAAGCAGGGGGCCGGACTATGGCTACACCTTC; CDR3 protein: CASSPSRGPDYGYTF
J gene: TRBJ1-3; clone size: NA; V gene: TRBV5-6; D gene: TRBD1; CDR3 DNA: TGTGCCAGCAGCTTAGGTTTAGGACAGGGGGCTCACTCTGGAAACACCATATATTTT; CDR3 protein: CASSLGLGQGAHSGNTIYF
J gene: TRBJ2-3; clone size: NA; V gene: TRBV19; D gene: TRBD2; CDR3 DNA: TGTGCCAGTAGTCCGGGGGGGCGGGGCACAGATACGCAGTATTTT; CDR3 protein: CASSPGGRGTDTQYF
J gene: TRBJ2-7; clone size: once; V gene: TRBV5-1; D gene: NA; CDR3 DNA: TGCGCCAGCAGCGCCTCAGGTTCCTCCTACGAGCAGTACTTC; CDR3 protein: CASSASGSSYEQYF
J gene: TRBJ2-6; clone size: NA; V gene: TRBV15; D gene: NA; CDR3 DNA: TGTGCCACCAGCATGGAGCCCGGGGATGGGGCCAACGTCCTGACTTTC; CDR3 protein: CATSMEPGDGANVLTF
J gene: TRBJ2-2; clone size: NA; V gene: TRBV5-1; D gene: NA; CDR3 DNA: TGCGCCAGCAGCCGACAGTCTCTGGGGGAGCTGTTTTTT; CDR3 protein: CASSRQSLGELFF
J gene: TRBJ1-1; clone size: NA; V gene: TRBV7-8; D gene: NA; CDR3 DNA: TGTGCCAGCAGCTTCGGGTTGAACACTGAAGCTTTCTTT; CDR3 protein: CASSFGLNTEAFF
J gene: TRBJ2-1; clone size: NA; V gene: TRBV7-9; D gene: NA; CDR3 DNA: TGTGCCAGCAGCTTAGAAGCTAGGCGGCAGTTCTTC; CDR3 protein: CASSLEARRQFF
J gene: TRBJ2-7; clone size: once; V gene: TRBV6-5; D gene: TRBD1; CDR3 DNA: TGTGCCAGCAGTTACCAGGGACAGAAGGGGTACGAGCAGTACTTC; CDR3 protein: CASSYQGQKGYEQYF
J gene: TRBJ1-1; clone size: NA; V gene: TRBV29-1; D gene: NA; CDR3 DNA: TGCAGCGTTGAGTGGAGGCTCGGGAACACTGAAGCTTTCTTT; CDR3 protein: CSVEWRLGNTEAFF
J gene: TRBJ2-1; clone size: NA; V gene: TRBV2; D gene: NA; CDR3 DNA: TGTGCCAGCAGTGAAACTGGCGGGCTCAACAATGAGCAGTTCTTC; CDR3 protein: CASSETGGLNNEQFF
J gene: TRBJ1-1; clone size: NA; V gene: TRBV28; D gene: TRBD1; CDR3 DNA: TGTGCCAGCAGTCTAAAGGGACAGCTTGAAGCTTTCTTT; CDR3 protein: CASSLKGQLEAFF
J gene: TRBJ2-3; clone size: once; V gene: TRBV10-2; D gene: TRBD2; CDR3 DNA: TGCGCCAGCGGCCAGCGGGGGAGCACAGATACGCAGTATTTT; CDR3 protein: CASGQRGSTDTQYF
J gene: TRBJ2-1; clone size: NA; V gene: TRBV9; D gene: TRBD2; CDR3 DNA: TGTGCCAGCAGCGTCGGGGGGGCCTACAATGAGCAGTTCTTC; CDR3 protein: CASSVGGAYNEQFF
J gene: TRBJ1-1; clone size: NA; V gene: TRBV29-1; D gene: NA; CDR3 DNA: TGCAGCGTTGGGCCAGGAAAGAACACTGAAGCTTTCTTT; CDR3 protein: CSVGPGKNTEAFF
J gene: TRBJ1-1; clone size: NA; V gene: TRBV10-3; D gene: TRBD1; CDR3 DNA: TGTGCCATCAGGACCGGGACAGTACTGAACACTGAAGCTTTCTTT; CDR3 protein: CAIRTGTVLNTEAFF
J gene: TRBJ1-3; clone size: NA; V gene: TRBV10-1; D gene: NA; CDR3 DNA: TGCGCCAGCAGTGATACCAGGCCTGGAAACACCATATATTTT; CDR3 protein: CASSDTRPGNTIYF
J gene: TRBJ1-1; clone size: NA; V gene: TRBV5-1; D gene: NA; CDR3 DNA: TGCGCCAGCAGCTTAGGCGTCCGAGGCGGCACTGAAGCTTTCTTT; CDR3 protein: CASSLGVRGGTEAFF
J gene: TRBJ1-4; clone size: NA; V gene: TRBV5-1; D gene: NA; CDR3 DNA: TGCGCCAGCAGCCCAACTAGTGGCGGTAATGAAAAACTGTTTTTT; CDR3 protein: CASSPTSGGNEKLFF
J gene: TRBJ2-1; clone size: NA; V gene: TRBV28; D gene: TRBD2; CDR3 DNA: TGTGCCAGCAGTGAAGAAGCGGGAACCTACAATGAGCAGTTCTTC; CDR3 protein: CASSEEAGTYNEQFF